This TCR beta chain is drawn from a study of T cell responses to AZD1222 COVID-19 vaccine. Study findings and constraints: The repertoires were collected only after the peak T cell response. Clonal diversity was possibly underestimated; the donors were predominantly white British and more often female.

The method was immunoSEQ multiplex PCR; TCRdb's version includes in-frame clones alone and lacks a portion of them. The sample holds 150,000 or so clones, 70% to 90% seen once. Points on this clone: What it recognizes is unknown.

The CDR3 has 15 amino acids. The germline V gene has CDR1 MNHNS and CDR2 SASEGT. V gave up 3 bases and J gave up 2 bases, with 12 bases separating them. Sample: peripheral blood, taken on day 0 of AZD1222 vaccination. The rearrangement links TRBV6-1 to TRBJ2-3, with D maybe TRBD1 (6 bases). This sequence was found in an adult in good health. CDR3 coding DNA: TGTGCCAGCAGTGACCAGACAGGCCTCACAGATACGCAGTATTTT. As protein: CASSDQTGLTDTQYF.